This T cell receptor (beta chain) appears in the sequencing data of a study of T-cell memory formation after mild COVID-19. Study-wide context: In these data, TCR clusters were largely donor specific.

Whole-study results and caveats: Clonal second-wave expansions that peaked on day 37 had unconfirmed SARS-CoV-2 specificity. Pre-infection memory harbored some responding clones, suggesting cross-reactive memory joined. Shrinking CD4+ clones were chiefly CM and EM; CD8+ ones were chiefly EMRA.

TCRdb itself ran the 5' RACE reads through MiXCR, one entry per CDR3 protein. This sample has about 350,000 distinct CDR3 sequences, with approximately 15% found just once. This CDR3 has 15 residues. Germline lookup yields CDR1 LGHDT and CDR2 YNNKEL (reference sequence). Trimming at V came to 5 bases and at J to 3 bases, leaving 9 bases not matched to a gene. The sample holds a few counts of this clonotype. The antigen is not known. This receptor was obtained from a man younger than 30 who had mild COVID-19 (a few samples of this study predate the infection). Cell type and time point are not known. The chain is built from TRBV3-1 and TRBJ2-5; 7 nucleotides agree with TRBD2. The specimen sequenced was PBMCs or a T cell subset sorted from them (not recorded which). The CDR3 loop reads CASSIEPSGEETQYF. CDR3 in DNA: TGTGCCAGCAGCATCGAACCGAGCGGGGAAGAGACCCAGTACTTC.